This is a list of T cell receptor beta chains from one sample in a study of T cell changes during pregnancy in multiple sclerosis. Clones were sequenced by immunoSEQ multiplex PCR, and TCRdb holds only the in-frame ones, with some missing. The sample has under 130,000 clones; more than 85% are singletons. Sequenced material: peripheral blood, taken after pregnancy. Receptor source: a female donor with multiple sclerosis, enrolled in a pregnancy study. CDR3s include the opening cysteine and the closing phenylalanine or tryptophan. A D gene is named only where the DNA matches it firmly. Rows may omit the clone size; those that give it use once, few, many or a size class.

D: TRBD2; size: NA; V: TRBV15; J: TRBJ2-1; DNA: TGTGCCACCAGCGTTCCCGGGACTAGCGCAACCAATGAGCAGTTCTTC; CDR3: CATSVPGTSATNEQFF
D: NA; size: NA; V: TRBV5-6; J: TRBJ2-1; DNA: TGTGCCAGCACCCCTCGGGCTTGGGGGGAGAATGAGCAGTTCTTC; CDR3: CASTPRAWGENEQFF
D: TRBD1; size: NA; V: TRBV18; J: TRBJ2-2; DNA: TGTGCCAGCTCACCTTACGACAGGGGCCCGAACACCGGGGAGCTGTTTTTT; CDR3: CASSPYDRGPNTGELFF
D: TRBD1; size: once; V: TRBV7-9; J: TRBJ2-5; DNA: TGTGCCACTAATGGACAGGGAAAAGAGACCCAGTACTTC; CDR3: CATNGQGKETQYF
D: NA; size: NA; V: TRBV11-2; J: TRBJ1-4; DNA: TGTGCCAGCAGCTTAGACGGGGCAGGGGATGAAAAACTGTTTTTT; CDR3: CASSLDGAGDEKLFF
D: TRBD2; size: NA; V: TRBV7-8; J: TRBJ2-3; DNA: TGTGCCAGCAGCCCTAGCGGGGCCACAGATACGCAGTATTTT; CDR3: CASSPSGATDTQYF
D: TRBD1; size: once; V: TRBV5-5; J: TRBJ2-3; DNA: TGTGCCAGCAGCTTCCCGACAGGGGGCGCGGAAGATACGCAGTATTTT; CDR3: CASSFPTGGAEDTQYF
D: NA; size: NA; V: TRBV5-1; J: TRBJ1-1; DNA: TGCGCCAGCAGCTTGGACAGTGGGGGCGCTGAAGCTTTCTTT; CDR3: CASSLDSGGAEAFF
D: NA; size: NA; V: TRBV2; J: TRBJ1-5; DNA: TGTGCCAGCAGTTTCAGGGGTCAGCAGCCCCAGCATTTT; CDR3: CASSFRGQQPQHF
D: NA; size: once; V: TRBV9; J: TRBJ2-7; DNA: TGTGCCAGCAGCGTGGAGGGTCCGAATTACGAGCAGTACTTC; CDR3: CASSVEGPNYEQYF
D: TRBD1; size: NA; V: TRBV7-8; J: TRBJ2-3; DNA: TGTGCCAGCAGCATCGGACAGGGGGGACTTCTTGCAGATACGCAGTATTTT; CDR3: CASSIGQGGLLADTQYF
D: NA; size: NA; V: TRBV7-9; J: TRBJ1-4; DNA: TGTGCCAGCAGCTCCTGGCCCAGTGAAAAACTGTTTTTT; CDR3: CASSSWPSEKLFF
D: TRBD1; size: NA; V: TRBV5-1; J: TRBJ1-4; DNA: TGCGCCAGCAGCCCCTTGGACAGGGAGAATGAAAAACTGTTTTTT; CDR3: CASSPLDRENEKLFF
D: TRBD1; size: NA; V: TRBV6-1; J: TRBJ1-1; DNA: TGTGCCAGTAAAGGGACAGGGGGCCGGTGGGACGCTTTCTTT; CDR3: CASKGTGGRWDAFF
D: NA; size: once; V: TRBV9; J: TRBJ1-3; DNA: TGTGCCAGCAGCGTAGAGTTGTTGGGGGGTGACGCTGGAAACACCATATATTTT; CDR3: CASSVELLGGDAGNTIYF
D: NA; size: NA; V: TRBV14; J: TRBJ2-1; DNA: TGTGCCAGCAGCCAAGATCAGGGATTCAATGAGCAGTTCTTC; CDR3: CASSQDQGFNEQFF
D: NA; size: NA; V: TRBV29-1; J: TRBJ2-1; DNA: TGCAGCGTTGAAGCAGGGTTAGAATCCTACAATGAGCAGTTCTTC; CDR3: CSVEAGLESYNEQFF
D: TRBD2; size: NA; V: TRBV9; J: TRBJ2-7; DNA: TGTGCCAGCAGCGGAGAAGGCCGGACTAGCGGGGAATACGAGCAGTACTTC; CDR3: CASSGEGRTSGEYEQYF
D: TRBD2; size: NA; V: TRBV19; J: TRBJ2-7; DNA: TGTGCCAGTCGGGGGACTACTACCTACGAGCAGTACTTC; CDR3: CASRGTTTYEQYF
D: NA; size: few; V: TRBV25-1; J: TRBJ2-7; DNA: TGTGCCAGCAGCGGGACTGGAGCTGTATACGAGCAGTACTTC; CDR3: CASSGTGAVYEQYF
D: TRBD1; size: NA; V: TRBV27; J: TRBJ2-1; DNA: TGTGCCAGCAGTCCCTCCGGTGGGGACAGGGGTCCCAATGAGCAGTTCTTC; CDR3: CASSPSGGDRGPNEQFF
D: TRBD1; size: NA; V: TRBV2; J: TRBJ2-5; DNA: TGTGCCAGCAGTGAAGACAGGGGGCGAGAGACCCAGTACTTC; CDR3: CASSEDRGRETQYF
D: NA; size: NA; V: TRBV9; J: TRBJ2-5; DNA: TGTGCCAGCAGCGCCGTACAGGGCCCCGAGACCCAGTACTTC; CDR3: CASSAVQGPETQYF
D: NA; size: NA; V: TRBV10-2; J: TRBJ1-1; DNA: TGCGCCAGCAGTGAGCCCACCGCCCGGACTGAAGCTTTCTTT; CDR3: CASSEPTARTEAFF
D: NA; size: NA; V: TRBV7-9; J: TRBJ2-7; DNA: TGTGCCAGCAGTTCGAGCCTTACCCCCTACGAGCAGTACTTC; CDR3: CASSSSLTPYEQYF
D: NA; size: NA; V: TRBV5-1; J: TRBJ2-1; DNA: TGCGCCAGCACGAGCGAGAGGGACACCTACAATGAGCAGTTCTTC; CDR3: CASTSERDTYNEQFF
D: NA; size: NA; V: TRBV19; J: TRBJ2-2; DNA: TGTGCCAGTAGTTCCCGGACTACCGCGAACACCGGGGAGCTGTTTTTT; CDR3: CASSSRTTANTGELFF
D: NA; size: NA; V: TRBV30; J: TRBJ1-2; DNA: TGTGCCTGGAGTGTACTCAGGGAAGTTGGCTACACCTTC; CDR3: CAWSVLREVGYTF
D: NA; size: NA; V: TRBV27; J: TRBJ1-1; DNA: TGTGCCAGCAGTTTCCAGTATCCGGGGGATGAAGCTTTCTTT; CDR3: CASSFQYPGDEAFF
D: NA; size: NA; V: TRBV19; J: TRBJ2-1; DNA: TGTGCCAGTACTACGAGGACAGACTACAATGAGCAGTTCTTC; CDR3: CASTTRTDYNEQFF
D: TRBD1; size: NA; V: TRBV13; J: TRBJ1-2; DNA: TGTGCCAGCAGCTTAGGGACAGGGGACTATGGCTACACCTTC; CDR3: CASSLGTGDYGYTF
D: TRBD2; size: NA; V: TRBV25-1; J: TRBJ2-3; DNA: TGTGCCAGCAGTGAAGAGGCCGGGACCGGGGGGGTGGTTACGCAGTATTTT; CDR3: CASSEEAGTGGVVTQYF
D: NA; size: NA; V: TRBV5-6; J: TRBJ2-1; DNA: TGTGCCAGCAGCTTAGGGGAAGGATCCTACAATGAGCAGTTCTTC; CDR3: CASSLGEGSYNEQFF
D: TRBD1; size: NA; V: TRBV7-9; J: TRBJ1-1; DNA: TGTGCCAGCAGAACACAGGGGACGACTGAAGCTTTCTTT; CDR3: CASRTQGTTEAFF
D: NA; size: NA; V: TRBV2; J: TRBJ1-1; DNA: TGTGCCAGCAGAGACGGACTGATGAACACTGAAGCTTTCTTT; CDR3: CASRDGLMNTEAFF
D: TRBD1; size: NA; V: TRBV29-1; J: TRBJ2-1; DNA: TGCAGCGTTCCGGGACAGAGCAATGAGCAGTTCTTC; CDR3: CSVPGQSNEQFF
D: NA; size: NA; V: TRBV7-9; J: TRBJ2-5; DNA: TGTGCCAGCACCCAACTAGGAGCGGTGGAGACCCAGTACTTC; CDR3: CASTQLGAVETQYF
D: NA; size: NA; V: TRBV7-9; J: TRBJ2-3; DNA: TGTGCCAGCAGCCCCGGGTGGCGCGCAGATACGCAGTATTTT; CDR3: CASSPGWRADTQYF
D: TRBD1; size: NA; V: TRBV6-6; J: TRBJ1-1; DNA: TGTGCCAGCAGTTACCCCGGGACAGGGAGGACTGAAGCTTTCTTT; CDR3: CASSYPGTGRTEAFF
D: NA; size: NA; V: TRBV18; J: TRBJ1-1; DNA: TGTGCCAGCTCATTCCAGGACACTGAAGCTTTCTTT; CDR3: CASSFQDTEAFF
D: TRBD1; size: once; V: TRBV29-1; J: TRBJ2-7; DNA: TGCAGCGTTGGGACAGGGGAGGAGGGCGAGCAGTACTTC; CDR3: CSVGTGEEGEQYF
D: NA; size: NA; V: TRBV30; J: TRBJ2-7; DNA: TGTGCCTGGAGTGGTTCGGGCAGGGCCCTCTACGAGCAGTACTTC; CDR3: CAWSGSGRALYEQYF
D: NA; size: NA; V: TRBV5-1; J: TRBJ1-3; DNA: TGCGCCAGCAGCTTGTCGTACGGGGACACCATATATTTT; CDR3: CASSLSYGDTIYF
D: NA; size: NA; V: TRBV7-6; J: TRBJ2-7; DNA: TGTGCCAGCAGCTTATTGACAGCATCCTACGAGCAGTACTTC; CDR3: CASSLLTASYEQYF
D: NA; size: once; V: TRBV7-9; J: TRBJ1-1; DNA: TGTGCCAGCAGCGCCGGGACACTCACTGAAGCTTTCTTT; CDR3: CASSAGTLTEAFF
D: NA; size: NA; V: TRBV9; J: TRBJ2-2; DNA: TGTGCCAGCAGCGTAGCTACTCTGGCTAGCCCCGGGGAGCTGTTTTTT; CDR3: CASSVATLASPGELFF
D: NA; size: NA; V: TRBV25-1; J: TRBJ2-3; DNA: TGTGCCAGCAGTGGGGGAATTGGGGGCTGGGGAGATACGCAGTATTTT; CDR3: CASSGGIGGWGDTQYF